This is a list of T cell receptor beta chains from one sample in a study of T-cell memory formation after mild COVID-19. TCRdb recomputed calls from the 5' RACE reads with MiXCR, one row per CDR3 protein. The sample lists 110,000 or so distinct CDR3 sequences; 22% were seen once. Source material: PBMCs or a T cell subset sorted from them (not recorded which). The source of these receptors is a man aged 18 to 35 who had mild COVID-19 (a few samples of this study predate the infection). Cell type and time point are not known. The CDR3 runs from the conserved cysteine through the conserved F or W. The order of the fields is clone size, V gene, CDR3 length, D gene, J gene, CDR3 protein, CDR3 DNA. D genes are given only for firm matches. Rows may omit the clone size; those that give it use once, few, many or a size class.

abundance: -; v_gene: TRBV7-2; len: 14; d_gene: -; j_gene: TRBJ1-2; CDR3aa: CASSLDPASYGYTF; CDR3nt: TGTGCCAGCAGCTTAGATCCAGCGTCCTATGGCTACACCTTC
abundance: few; v_gene: TRBV24-1; len: 12; d_gene: -; j_gene: TRBJ2-1; CDR3aa: CATSDRVNEQFF; CDR3nt: TGTGCCACCAGTGATAGGGTAAATGAGCAGTTCTTC
abundance: few; v_gene: TRBV4-1; len: 14; d_gene: -; j_gene: TRBJ1-1; CDR3aa: CASSPMGQNTEAFF; CDR3nt: TGCGCCAGCAGCCCTATGGGACAGAACACTGAAGCTTTCTTT
abundance: few; v_gene: TRBV5-1; len: 19; d_gene: -; j_gene: TRBJ2-5; CDR3aa: CASSLFPAWGAGTGETQYF; CDR3nt: TGCGCCAGCAGCTTGTTTCCCGCCTGGGGGGCGGGGACGGGGGAGACCCAGTACTTC
abundance: few; v_gene: TRBV10-3; len: 15; d_gene: TRBD2; j_gene: TRBJ2-3; CDR3aa: CAISEQRGASDTQYF; CDR3nt: TGTGCCATCAGTGAGCAGCGGGGGGCGTCAGATACGCAGTATTTT
abundance: -; v_gene: TRBV6-2/TRBV6-3; len: 12; d_gene: -; j_gene: TRBJ1-5; CDR3aa: CASSPYNQPQHF; CDR3nt: TGTGCCAGCAGTCCGTACAATCAGCCCCAGCATTTT
abundance: -; v_gene: TRBV7-9; len: 15; d_gene: -; j_gene: TRBJ2-1; CDR3aa: CASSLGSSPNNEQFF; CDR3nt: TGTGCCAGCAGCTTAGGTAGCTCCCCAAACAATGAGCAGTTCTTC
abundance: -; v_gene: TRBV27; len: 14; d_gene: -; j_gene: TRBJ1-5; CDR3aa: CASSSRGVYQPQHF; CDR3nt: TGTGCCAGCAGTTCTAGGGGGGTATATCAGCCCCAGCATTTT
abundance: -; v_gene: TRBV12-3/TRBV12-4; len: 13; d_gene: -; j_gene: TRBJ2-3; CDR3aa: CASRRKSTDTQYF; CDR3nt: TGTGCCAGCAGACGAAAGAGCACAGATACGCAGTATTTT
abundance: many; v_gene: TRBV7-9; len: 16; d_gene: -; j_gene: TRBJ2-1; CDR3aa: CASSGDTGIILHEQFF; CDR3nt: TGTGCCAGCAGCGGGGACACAGGGATTATACTGCATGAGCAGTTCTTC
abundance: medium-sized; v_gene: TRBV7-8; len: 16; d_gene: -; j_gene: TRBJ2-1; CDR3aa: CASSPGFGDKNNEQFF; CDR3nt: TGTGCCAGCAGCCCGGGGTTTGGGGACAAGAACAATGAGCAGTTCTTC
abundance: few; v_gene: TRBV4-3; len: 14; d_gene: -; j_gene: TRBJ2-2; CDR3aa: CASSQDGAVGELFF; CDR3nt: TGCGCCAGCAGCCAAGATGGGGCAGTCGGGGAGCTGTTTTTT
abundance: -; v_gene: TRBV7-9; len: 16; d_gene: TRBD1; j_gene: TRBJ2-3; CDR3aa: CASSPEGTGATDTQYF; CDR3nt: TGTGCCAGCAGCCCCGAGGGGACAGGGGCCACAGATACGCAGTATTTT
abundance: few; v_gene: TRBV16; len: 11; d_gene: -; j_gene: TRBJ1-1; CDR3aa: CASSQSRGRDF; CDR3nt: TGTGCCAGCAGCCAATCCCGAGGGAGGGACTTT
abundance: few; v_gene: TRBV7-6; len: 16; d_gene: TRBD2; j_gene: TRBJ2-1; CDR3aa: CASSALISGGAHEQFF; CDR3nt: TGTGCCAGCAGCGCTCTGATTAGCGGGGGGGCTCATGAGCAGTTCTTC
abundance: few; v_gene: TRBV9; len: 14; d_gene: -; j_gene: TRBJ2-1; CDR3aa: CASSVQGTDNEQFF; CDR3nt: TGTGCCAGCAGCGTCCAAGGGACTGACAATGAGCAGTTCTTC
abundance: many; v_gene: TRBV4-1; len: 13; d_gene: -; j_gene: TRBJ2-3; CDR3aa: CASSLRGTDTQYF; CDR3nt: TGCGCCAGCAGCCTTCGGGGAACAGATACGCAGTATTTT
abundance: few; v_gene: TRBV6-5; len: 15; d_gene: TRBD2; j_gene: TRBJ2-5; CDR3aa: CASSYGGGAGETQYF; CDR3nt: TGTGCCAGCAGTTACGGCGGGGGGGCAGGGGAGACCCAGTACTTC
abundance: -; v_gene: TRBV4-1; len: 13; d_gene: -; j_gene: TRBJ1-2; CDR3aa: CASSQDTIYGYTF; CDR3nt: TGCGCCAGCAGCCAAGATACCATCTATGGCTACACCTTC
abundance: -; v_gene: TRBV7-7; len: 18; d_gene: -; j_gene: TRBJ2-2; CDR3aa: CASTYAPSGGETPGSCFF; CDR3nt: -
abundance: -; v_gene: TRBV5-5; len: 14; d_gene: -; j_gene: TRBJ1-1; CDR3aa: CASSITSLNTEAFF; CDR3nt: TGTGCCAGCAGCATAACCAGCCTTAACACTGAAGCTTTCTTT
abundance: -; v_gene: TRBV7-9; len: 14; d_gene: -; j_gene: TRBJ1-2; CDR3aa: CASSSSTGRYGYTF; CDR3nt: TGTGCCAGCAGCTCCTCGACAGGCCGCTATGGCTACACCTTC
abundance: few; v_gene: TRBV5-1; len: 15; d_gene: TRBD1; j_gene: TRBJ2-2; CDR3aa: CASSSRGRDTGELFF; CDR3nt: TGCGCCAGCAGCTCCAGGGGGCGCGACACCGGGGAGCTGTTTTTT
abundance: -; v_gene: TRBV27; len: 14; d_gene: TRBD2; j_gene: TRBJ2-7; CDR3aa: CASRAGGGSYEQYF; CDR3nt: TGTGCCAGCAGGGCTGGGGGGGGTTCCTACGAGCAGTACTTC
abundance: few; v_gene: TRBV7-9; len: 13; d_gene: TRBD2; j_gene: TRBJ2-3; CDR3aa: CGGAGGRQDTQYF; CDR3nt: TGTGGCGGGGCGGGGGGCCGCCAAGATACGCAGTATTTT
abundance: few; v_gene: TRBV7-2; len: 14; d_gene: -; j_gene: TRBJ1-1; CDR3aa: CASSLPLLNTEAFF; CDR3nt: TGTGCCAGCAGCTTACCCCTCTTGAACACTGAAGCTTTCTTT